This T cell receptor beta chain is from a study of blood T cell repertoires in COVID-19. This table comes from immunoSEQ multiplex PCR, and its TCRdb copy is limited to in-frame clones, with some not included. The sample consists of roughly 120,000 clones, around 76% of them appearing once. After removal of 1 base from V and 1 base from J, the junction contained 7 bases not matched to a gene. The CDR3 is 16 residues long. Germline V gene data show CDR1 as SGHDT and CDR2 as YYEEEE. The rearrangement joins TRBV5-6 to TRBJ1-1; 7 nucleotides line up with TRBD1. Specimen: peripheral blood. The source of this sequence is a woman aged 80 or over with acute or convalescent COVID-19. CDR3 nucleotide sequence: TGTGCCAGCAGCTTGAGGGGGCAAGACAGGAACACTGAAGCTTTCTTT. Protein product: CASSLRGQDRNTEAFF.